The 8 T cell receptor beta chains given below trace back to one sample, sequenced in a study of T cell responses to AZD1222 COVID-19 vaccine. Sequenced by immunoSEQ multiplex PCR; TCRdb stores in-frame clones only, minus some. The sample has fewer than 100,000 clones; 90% are singletons. The sequencing here drew on peripheral blood, taken on day 0 of AZD1222 vaccination. These receptors all stem from an adult in good health.

The chain couples TRBV7-2 to TRBJ2-4; 9 bases fit TRBD1. J was trimmed by 5 bases and V by 4 bases; bases with no gene match: 12. The CDR3 contains 17 residues. Per germline, CDR1 SGHTA and CDR2 FQGNSA. The DNA of the CDR3 is TGTGCCAGCAGCTACCGGACAGGGGCCCTATTAGAAAACATTCAGTACTTC. Translating gives CASSYRTGALLENIQYF.

The V call is TRBV28, the J call TRBJ1-2, with 7 bases identical to TRBD1. The CDR3 has 14 residues. The germline V gene encodes CDR1 MDHEN and CDR2 SYDVKM. V shed 7 bases and J 6 bases; nucleotides not matched to a gene: 11. The CDR3 region is CASTPGGDRNGYTF. The CDR3 region has the DNA TGTGCCAGCACCCCTGGGGGGGACAGAAATGGCTACACCTTC.

The chain employs TRBV18 and TRBJ1-1; TRBD1 might be the D (5 bases). CDR1 is KGHSH, CDR2 LQKENI, per germline. Trimming cost V 6 bases and J 12 bases, with 23 bases left between them. The CDR3 spans 14 residues. CDR3 in DNA: TGTGCCAGCTCTGAAACCTGGAGCGCAGGGACGACTTTCTTT. Translation: CASSETWSAGTTFF. The full variable domain, with the rest looked up from reference TRBV18 and TRBJ1-1, is NAGVMQNPRHLVRRRGQEARLRCSPMKGHSHVYWYRQLPEEGLKFMVYLQKENIIDESGMPKERFSAEFPKEGPSILRIQQVVRGDSAAYFCASSETWSAGTTFFGQGTRLTVV.

This sequence joins TRBV18 and TRBJ1-1, with 8 bases lining up with TRBD1. Losses at the gene ends were 4 bases for V and 3 bases for J; bases not matched to a gene: 7. The CDR3 extends over 15 amino acids. In germline, CDR1 is KGHSH, CDR2 LQKENI. The CDR3 sequence: CASSQGQVAYTEAFF. DNA of the CDR3: TGTGCCAGCTCACAGGGACAGGTTGCGTACACTGAAGCTTTCTTT.

V gene TRBV3-1 (or the pseudogene TRBV3-2) combines with J gene TRBJ1-2; 7 nucleotides match TRBD1. Germline trimming cut 4 bases from V and 8 bases from J; bases unmatched to any gene: 10. CDR3 length: 14 amino acids. Looked up from germline, CDR1 is LGHDT and CDR2 is YNNKEL (reference sequence). CDR3 sequence reads: CASSPTHQGDGYTF. DNA for the CDR3: TGTGCCAGCAGCCCCACCCACCAGGGGGACGGCTACACCTTC.

V gene TRBV29-1 combines with J gene TRBJ2-6; D gene unclear. The CDR3 is 14 amino acids. Germline CDR1 reads SQVTM; CDR2 reads ANQGSEA. V was shortened by 4 bases and J by 0 bases, with 7 bases between the two germline ends. CDR3 DNA sequence: TGCAGCGTTGCACTCCTCTCTGGGGCCAACGTCCTGACTTTC. It translates to CSVALLSGANVLTF.

The rearrangement links TRBV7-3 to TRBJ1-2, with D possibly TRBD1 on 5 matching bases. The V and J ends lost 5 bases and 8 bases respectively, with 21 bases between them. This CDR3 region has 15 residues. Germline CDR1 and CDR2: SGHTA and FQGTGA. The CDR3 region is CASSPVRGEYEGYTF. CDR3 DNA: TGTGCCAGCAGCCCCGTGCGGGGCGAGTATGAGGGCTACACCTTC.

The chain links TRBV19 to TRBJ1-1, with 9 bases identical to TRBD1. With 6 bases clipped from V and 1 base from J, the junction kept 6 bases outside the gene matches. This CDR3 spans 15 amino acids. Per the germline V gene, CDR1 is LNHDA and CDR2 is SQIVND (reference sequence). For the CDR3, the DNA is TGTGCCAGTAGGGCCACAGGGGGCCCGAACACTGAAGCTTTCTTT. The encoded protein is CASRATGGPNTEAFF.